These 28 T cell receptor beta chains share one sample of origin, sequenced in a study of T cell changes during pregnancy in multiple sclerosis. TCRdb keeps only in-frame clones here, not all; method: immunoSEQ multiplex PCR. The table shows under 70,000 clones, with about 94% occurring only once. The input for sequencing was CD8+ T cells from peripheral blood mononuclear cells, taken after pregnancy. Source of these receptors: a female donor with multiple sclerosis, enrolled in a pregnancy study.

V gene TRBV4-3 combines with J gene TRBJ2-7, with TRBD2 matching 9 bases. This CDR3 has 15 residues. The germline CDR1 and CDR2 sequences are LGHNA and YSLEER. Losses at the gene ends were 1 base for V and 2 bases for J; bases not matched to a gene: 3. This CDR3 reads CASSQGTSATYEQYF. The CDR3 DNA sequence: TGCGCCAGCAGCCAAGGGACTAGCGCCACCTACGAGCAGTACTTC.

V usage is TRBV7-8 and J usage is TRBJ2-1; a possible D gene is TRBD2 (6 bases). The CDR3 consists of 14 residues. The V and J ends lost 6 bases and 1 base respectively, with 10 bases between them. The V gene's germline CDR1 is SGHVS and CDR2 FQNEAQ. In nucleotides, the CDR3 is TGTGCCAGCAGAAAGCGGGCGTCCTACAATGAGCAGTTCTTC. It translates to CASRKRASYNEQFF.

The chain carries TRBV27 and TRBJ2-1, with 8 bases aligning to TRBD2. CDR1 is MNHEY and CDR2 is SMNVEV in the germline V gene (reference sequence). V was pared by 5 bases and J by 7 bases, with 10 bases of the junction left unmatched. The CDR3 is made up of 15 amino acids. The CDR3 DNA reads TGTGCCAGCAGTCGTTCAGCGGGAGCTATTAATGAGCAGTTCTTC. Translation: CASSRSAGAINEQFF.

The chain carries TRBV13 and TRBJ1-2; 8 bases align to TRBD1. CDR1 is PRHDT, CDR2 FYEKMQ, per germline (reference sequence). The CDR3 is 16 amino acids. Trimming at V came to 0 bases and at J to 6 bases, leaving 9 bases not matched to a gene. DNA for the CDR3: TGTGCCAGCAGCTTAGGGGCAACAGGGGGACTTAATGGCTACACCTTC. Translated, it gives CASSLGATGGLNGYTF.

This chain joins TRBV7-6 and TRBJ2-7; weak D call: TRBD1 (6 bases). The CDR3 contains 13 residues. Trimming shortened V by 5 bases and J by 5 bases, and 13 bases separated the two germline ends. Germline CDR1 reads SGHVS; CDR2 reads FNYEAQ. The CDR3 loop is CASSHDRFHEQYF. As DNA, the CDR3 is TGTGCCAGCAGCCACGACAGGTTCCACGAGCAGTACTTC.

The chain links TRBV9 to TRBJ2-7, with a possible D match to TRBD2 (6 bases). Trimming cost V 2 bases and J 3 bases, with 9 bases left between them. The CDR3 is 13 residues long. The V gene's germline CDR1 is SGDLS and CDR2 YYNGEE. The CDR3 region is CASSVFGGYEQYF. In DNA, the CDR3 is TGTGCCAGCAGCGTCTTCGGGGGCTACGAGCAGTACTTC.

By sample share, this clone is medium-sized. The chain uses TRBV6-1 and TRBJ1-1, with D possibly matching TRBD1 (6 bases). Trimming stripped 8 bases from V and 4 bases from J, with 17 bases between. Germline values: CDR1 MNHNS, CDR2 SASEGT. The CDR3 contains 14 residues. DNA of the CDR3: TGTGCCAGCGACAGACAGGCAGATTCCACTGAAGCTTTCTTT. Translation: CASDRQADSTEAFF.

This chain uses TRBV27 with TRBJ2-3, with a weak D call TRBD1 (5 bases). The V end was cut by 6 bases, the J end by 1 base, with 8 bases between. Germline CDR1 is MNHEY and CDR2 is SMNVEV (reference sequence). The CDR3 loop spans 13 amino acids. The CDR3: CASSSRGTDTQYF. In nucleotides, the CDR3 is TGTGCCAGCAGCAGCAGGGGCACAGATACGCAGTATTTT.

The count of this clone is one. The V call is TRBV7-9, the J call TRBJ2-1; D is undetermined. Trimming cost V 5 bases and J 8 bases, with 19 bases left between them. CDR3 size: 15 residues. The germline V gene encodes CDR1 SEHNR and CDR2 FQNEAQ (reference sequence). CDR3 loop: CASSPDGAPYYEQFF. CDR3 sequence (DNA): TGTGCCAGCAGCCCAGACGGAGCCCCTTATTATGAGCAGTTCTTC. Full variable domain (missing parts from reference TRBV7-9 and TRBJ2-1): DTGVSQNPRHKITKRGQNVTFRCDPISEHNRLYWYRQTLGQGPEFLTYFQNEAQLEKSRLLSDRFSAERPKGSFSTLEIQRTEQGDSAMYLCASSPDGAPYYEQFFGPGTRLTVL.

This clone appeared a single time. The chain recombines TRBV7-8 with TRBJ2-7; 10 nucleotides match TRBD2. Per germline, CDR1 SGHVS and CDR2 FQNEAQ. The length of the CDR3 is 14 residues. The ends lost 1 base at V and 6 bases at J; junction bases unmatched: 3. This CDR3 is CASSLVAGGREQYF. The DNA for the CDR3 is TGTGCCAGCAGCTTAGTAGCGGGAGGACGCGAGCAGTACTTC. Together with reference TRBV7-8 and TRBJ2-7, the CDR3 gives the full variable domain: GAGVSQSPRYKVAKRGQDVALRCDPISGHVSLFWYQQALGQGPEFLTYFQNEAQLDKSGLPSDRFFAERPEGSVSTLKIQRTQQEDSAVYLCASSLVAGGREQYFGPGTRLTVT.

CDR3 loop: CASSSTYGTGSLNTGELFF. The CDR3 DNA follows: TGTGCCAGCAGCTCGACTTACGGGACAGGTTCTTTGAACACCGGGGAGCTGTTTTTT. The chain links TRBV13 to TRBJ2-2; TRBD1 agrees at 8 bases. This CDR3 is 19 amino acids long. V shed 4 bases, J shed 1 base, and the junction held 14 bases outside the gene matches. Germline loops: CDR1 PRHDT, CDR2 FYEKMQ (reference sequence).

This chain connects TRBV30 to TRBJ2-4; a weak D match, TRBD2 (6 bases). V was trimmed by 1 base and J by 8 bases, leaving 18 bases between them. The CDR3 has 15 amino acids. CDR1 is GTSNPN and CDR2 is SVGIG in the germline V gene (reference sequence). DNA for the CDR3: TGTGCCTGGAGTGGCGGGTGGAGGGCCGAGGACATTCAGTACTTC. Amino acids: CAWSGGWRAEDIQYF.

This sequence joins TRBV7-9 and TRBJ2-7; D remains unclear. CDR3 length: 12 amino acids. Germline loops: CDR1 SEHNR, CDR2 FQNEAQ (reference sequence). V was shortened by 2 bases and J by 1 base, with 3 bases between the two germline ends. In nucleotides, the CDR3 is TGTGCCAGCAGCTTACGGTCCTACGAGCAGTACTTC. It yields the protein CASSLRSYEQYF. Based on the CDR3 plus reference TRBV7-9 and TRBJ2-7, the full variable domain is DTGVSQNPRHKITKRGQNVTFRCDPISEHNRLYWYRQTLGQGPEFLTYFQNEAQLEKSRLLSDRFSAERPKGSFSTLEIQRTEQGDSAMYLCASSLRSYEQYFGPGTRLTVT.

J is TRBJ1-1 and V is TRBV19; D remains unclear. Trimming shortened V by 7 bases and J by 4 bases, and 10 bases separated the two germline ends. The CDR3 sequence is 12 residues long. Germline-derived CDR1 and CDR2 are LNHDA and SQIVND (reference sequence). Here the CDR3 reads CASTTGSTEAFF. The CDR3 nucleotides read TGTGCCAGTACTACCGGGAGCACTGAAGCTTTCTTT. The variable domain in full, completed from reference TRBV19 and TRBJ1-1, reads DGGITQSPKYLFRKEGQNVTLSCEQNLNHDAMYWYRQDPGQGLRLIYYSQIVNDFQKGDIAEGYSVSREKKESFPLTVTSAQKNPTAFYLCASTTGSTEAFFGQGTRLTVV.

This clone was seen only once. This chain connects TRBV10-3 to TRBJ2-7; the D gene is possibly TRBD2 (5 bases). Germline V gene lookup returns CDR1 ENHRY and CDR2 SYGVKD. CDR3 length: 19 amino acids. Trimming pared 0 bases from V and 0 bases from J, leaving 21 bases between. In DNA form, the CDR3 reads TGTGCCATCAGTGAGTCAAGTCGGATCTCGGGGTTCGCCTCCTACGAGCAGTACTTC. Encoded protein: CAISESSRISGFASYEQYF.

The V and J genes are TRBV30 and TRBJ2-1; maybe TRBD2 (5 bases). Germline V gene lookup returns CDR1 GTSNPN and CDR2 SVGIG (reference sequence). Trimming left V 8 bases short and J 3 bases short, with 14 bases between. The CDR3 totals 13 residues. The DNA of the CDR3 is TGTGCCCGAAGAGCGGCAGGCTACAATGAGCAGTTCTTC. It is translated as CARRAAGYNEQFF.

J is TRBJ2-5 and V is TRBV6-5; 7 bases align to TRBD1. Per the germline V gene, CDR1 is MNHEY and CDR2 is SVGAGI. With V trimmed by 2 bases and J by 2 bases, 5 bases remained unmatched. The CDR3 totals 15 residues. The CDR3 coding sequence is TGTGCCAGCAGTTACACAGTGGGACAGCAAGAGACCCAGTACTTC. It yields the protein CASSYTVGQQETQYF.

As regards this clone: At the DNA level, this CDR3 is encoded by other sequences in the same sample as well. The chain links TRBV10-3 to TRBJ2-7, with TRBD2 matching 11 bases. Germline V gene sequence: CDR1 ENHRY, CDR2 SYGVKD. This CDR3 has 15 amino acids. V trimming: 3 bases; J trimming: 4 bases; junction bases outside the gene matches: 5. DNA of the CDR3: TGTGCCATCAGTGATCCGGGACTAGCGGTATACGAGCAGTACTTC. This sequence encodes CAISDPGLAVYEQYF.

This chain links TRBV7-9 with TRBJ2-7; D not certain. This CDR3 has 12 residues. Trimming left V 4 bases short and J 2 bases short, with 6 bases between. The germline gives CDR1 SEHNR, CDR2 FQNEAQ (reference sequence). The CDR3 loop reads CASSSPTYEQYF. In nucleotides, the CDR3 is TGTGCCAGCAGCTCCCCTACCTACGAGCAGTACTTC.

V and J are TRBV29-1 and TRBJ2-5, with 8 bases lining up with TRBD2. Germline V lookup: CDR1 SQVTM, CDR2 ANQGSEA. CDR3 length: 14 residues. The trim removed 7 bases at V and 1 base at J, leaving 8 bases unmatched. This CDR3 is CSASRLALQETQYF. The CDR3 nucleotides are TGCAGCGCGAGCAGACTAGCGCTCCAAGAGACCCAGTACTTC.

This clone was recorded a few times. Here the CDR3 reads CASSLGAENTGELFF. Written as DNA, the CDR3 is TGCGCCAGCAGCCTTGGGGCGGAGAACACCGGGGAGCTGTTTTTT. The chain couples TRBV4-3 to TRBJ2-2; D may be TRBD1 (5 bases). The germline CDR1 and CDR2 sequences are LGHNA and YSLEER. The CDR3 contains 15 residues. Trimming took off 4 bases at V and 1 base at J, with 10 bases between the two ends.

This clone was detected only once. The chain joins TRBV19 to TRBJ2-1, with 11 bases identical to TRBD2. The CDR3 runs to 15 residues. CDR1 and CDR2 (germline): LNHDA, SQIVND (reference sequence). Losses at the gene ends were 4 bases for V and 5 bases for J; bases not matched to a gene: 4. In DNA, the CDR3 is TGTGCCAGTAGTAACCCGGGACTAGCGGACAATGAGCAGTTCTTC. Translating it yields CASSNPGLADNEQFF.

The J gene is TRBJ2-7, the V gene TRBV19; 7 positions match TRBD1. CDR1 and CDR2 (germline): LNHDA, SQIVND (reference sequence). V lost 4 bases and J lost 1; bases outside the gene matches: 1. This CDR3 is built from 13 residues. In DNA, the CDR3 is TGTGCCAGTAGTACGGGACAGTCCTACGAGCAGTACTTC. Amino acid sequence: CASSTGQSYEQYF.

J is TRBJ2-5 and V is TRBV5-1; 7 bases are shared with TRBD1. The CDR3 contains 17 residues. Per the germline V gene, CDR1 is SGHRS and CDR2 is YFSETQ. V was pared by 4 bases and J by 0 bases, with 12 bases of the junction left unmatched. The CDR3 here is CASSGVYRGFDQETQYF. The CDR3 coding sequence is TGCGCCAGCAGCGGGGTATACAGGGGATTCGACCAAGAGACCCAGTACTTC. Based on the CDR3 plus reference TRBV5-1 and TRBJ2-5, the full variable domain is KAGVTQTPRYLIKTRGQQVTLSCSPISGHRSVSWYQQTPGQGLQFLFEYFSETQRNKGNFPGRFSGRQFSNSRSEMNVSTLELGDSALYLCASSGVYRGFDQETQYFGPGTRLLVL.

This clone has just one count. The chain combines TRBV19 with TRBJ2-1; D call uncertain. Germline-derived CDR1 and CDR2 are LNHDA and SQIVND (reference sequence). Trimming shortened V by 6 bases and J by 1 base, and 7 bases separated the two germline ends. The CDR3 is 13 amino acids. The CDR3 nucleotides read TGTGCCAGTAGCGTAGTGTCCTACAATGAGCAGTTCTTC. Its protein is CASSVVSYNEQFF.

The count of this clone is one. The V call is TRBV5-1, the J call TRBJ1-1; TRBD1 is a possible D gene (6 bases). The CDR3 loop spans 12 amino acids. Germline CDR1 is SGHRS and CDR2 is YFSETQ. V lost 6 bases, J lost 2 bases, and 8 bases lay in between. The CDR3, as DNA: TGCGCCAGCACGGACAGAAACACTGAAGCTTTCTTT. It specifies CASTDRNTEAFF.

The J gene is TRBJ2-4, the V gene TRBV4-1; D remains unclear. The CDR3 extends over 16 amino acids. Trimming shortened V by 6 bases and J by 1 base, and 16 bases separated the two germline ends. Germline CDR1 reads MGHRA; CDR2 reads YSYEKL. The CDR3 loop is CASSQRGPKAKNIQYF. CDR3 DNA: TGCGCCAGCAGTCAAAGAGGCCCGAAGGCCAAAAACATTCAGTACTTC.

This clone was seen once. CDR3 in amino acids: CASSRTGGLTEAFF. The CDR3 DNA follows: TGTGCCAGCTCCCGGACAGGGGGCCTGACTGAAGCTTTCTTT. This rearrangement joins TRBV27 to TRBJ1-1, with TRBD1 matching 11 bases. The ends lost 8 bases at V and 5 bases at J; junction bases unmatched: 7. CDR3 size: 14 residues. Germline CDR1 and CDR2: MNHEY and SMNVEV (reference sequence).